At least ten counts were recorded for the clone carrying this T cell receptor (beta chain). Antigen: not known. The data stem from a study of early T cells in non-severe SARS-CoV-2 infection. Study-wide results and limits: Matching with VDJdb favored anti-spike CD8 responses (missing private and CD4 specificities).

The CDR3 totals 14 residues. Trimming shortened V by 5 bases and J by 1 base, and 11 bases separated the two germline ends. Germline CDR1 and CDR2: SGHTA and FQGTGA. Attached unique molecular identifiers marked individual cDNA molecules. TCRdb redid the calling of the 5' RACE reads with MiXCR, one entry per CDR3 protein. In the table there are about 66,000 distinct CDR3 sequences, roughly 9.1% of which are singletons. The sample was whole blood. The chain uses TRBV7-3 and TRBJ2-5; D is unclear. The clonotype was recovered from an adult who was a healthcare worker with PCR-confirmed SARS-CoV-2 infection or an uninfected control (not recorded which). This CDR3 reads CASSRDLLQETQYF. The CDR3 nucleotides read TGTGCCAGCAGCCGAGACCTGCTCCAAGAGACCCAGTACTTC.